The 21 T cell receptor beta chains listed next were all sequenced from one sample in a study of CD8 T cells in Susac syndrome. Random hexamers were used to reverse transcribe the RNA input (about 0.5 to 1 ug). TCRdb analysed the immunoSEQ multiplex PCR reads with MiXCR anew, one entry per CDR3 protein. The top ten hold roughly 0.13% of the sample, which has about 200,000 distinct CDR3 sequences, 92% seen once. The sequencing input was CD8+ T cells from PBMCs. The receptors derive from a human donor with multiple sclerosis.

In DNA form, the CDR3 reads TGTGCCAGCAGCCACCCCGCTGGAGGGAGGATTGGCTACACCTTC. As protein: CASSHPAGGRIGYTF. This sequence joins TRBV3-1 and TRBJ1-2; D not certain. V was pared by 3 bases and J by 7 bases, with 18 bases between. Germline loops: CDR1 LGHDT, CDR2 YNNKEL (reference sequence). The CDR3 is 15 residues long. The complete variable domain, with remaining parts taken from reference TRBV3-1 and TRBJ1-2, reads DTAVSQTPKYLVTQMGNDKSIKCEQNLGHDTMYWYKQDSKKFLKIMFSYNNKELIINETVPNRFSPKSPDKAHLNLHINSLELGDSAVYFCASSHPAGGRIGYTFGSGTRLTVV.

The CDR3 DNA follows: TGTGCCAGCAGTCCAAGCAGCATGAACACTGAAGCTTTCTTT. Its translation is CASSPSSMNTEAFF. The chain uses TRBV12-3 or TRBV12-4 and TRBJ1-1; no clear D gene. V lost 5 bases and J 0 bases, leaving 10 bases between the germline ends. The CDR3 consists of 14 residues.

This chain connects TRBV27 to TRBJ2-7, with a possible D match to TRBD1 (6 bases). Trimming stripped 4 bases from V and 3 bases from J, with 16 bases between. The CDR3 spans 15 residues. Germline assignment: CDR1 MNHEY and CDR2 SMNVEV (reference sequence). The CDR3 reads CASSSSQGMNYEQYF. The CDR3 nucleotides read TGTGCCAGCAGTTCTTCTCAGGGGATGAACTACGAGCAGTACTTC.

This chain links TRBV30 with TRBJ2-4; 7 bases line up with TRBD2. V was clipped by 0 bases and J by 2 bases; unmatched bases: 10. Per germline, CDR1 GTSNPN and CDR2 SVGIG (reference sequence). This CDR3 has 17 residues. The CDR3 region is CAWSVFGRELSKNIQYF. In nucleotides, the CDR3 is TGTGCCTGGAGTGTATTCGGGCGGGAGCTATCCAAAAACATTCAGTACTTC.

There are a few counts of this clonotype. The chain has TRBV19 and TRBJ2-7, with D perhaps matching TRBD2 (6 bases). Germline loops: CDR1 LNHDA, CDR2 SQIVND (reference sequence). The CDR3 is 13 amino acids. V was pared by 3 bases and J by 4 bases, with 10 bases between. The CDR3 protein is CASSIAEGYEQYF. In DNA, the CDR3 is TGTGCCAGTAGTATTGCGGAGGGGTACGAGCAGTACTTC.

This chain uses TRBV7-9 with TRBJ2-7, with D unresolved. CDR3 length: 15 residues. Germline CDR1 is SEHNR and CDR2 is FQNEAQ (reference sequence). Between the trimmed V and J ends, which lost 3 bases and 4 bases, there was a span of 16 bases. CDR3 coding DNA: TGTGCCAGCAGCTTTCCCTCGGACGGAAGATACGAGCAGTACTTC. Amino acids: CASSFPSDGRYEQYF.

The V call is TRBV9, the J call TRBJ2-7; 7 positions match TRBD2. This CDR3 comprises 15 residues. The J segment lost 2 bases and the V segment lost 0 bases, leaving 5 bases of the junction unmatched. Germline values: CDR1 SGDLS, CDR2 YYNGEE. The CDR3: CASSVGSGSTYEQYF. CDR3 bases: TGTGCCAGCAGCGTAGGTAGCGGGTCCACCTACGAGCAGTACTTC.

The chain links TRBV29-1 to TRBJ2-1; D call uncertain. Deletions cut 3 bases from V and 6 bases from J, with 12 bases between. The CDR3 runs to 13 residues. Per germline, CDR1 SQVTM and CDR2 ANQGSEA. The CDR3 DNA reads TGCAGCGTTGACGAAAGGTCGAGCAATGAGCAGTTCTTC. As protein: CSVDERSSNEQFF.

The gene calls are TRBV27 and TRBJ2-5; no clear D gene. Deletions cut 5 bases from V and 7 bases from J, with 14 bases between. The CDR3 contains 13 residues. Per the germline V gene, CDR1 is MNHEY and CDR2 is SMNVEV (reference sequence). CDR3 residues: CASSPAASGTQYF. CDR3 nucleotides: TGTGCCAGCAGTCCCGCGGCAAGTGGGACCCAGTACTTC.

The J gene is TRBJ2-1, the V gene TRBV2; D unclear. The CDR3 runs 13 residues. The germline V gene encodes CDR1 SNHLY and CDR2 FYNNEI. V gave up 4 bases and J gave up 3 bases, with 7 bases separating them. Written as DNA, the CDR3 is TGTGCCAGCAGTGTAACCGGCTACAATGAGCAGTTCTTC. Translated, it gives CASSVTGYNEQFF.

This chain connects TRBV7-9 to TRBJ2-1; 15 positions agree with TRBD2. The CDR3 loop spans 16 amino acids. The germline V gene has CDR1 SEHNR and CDR2 FQNEAQ (reference sequence). V lost 5 bases and J lost 4; bases outside the gene matches: 3. This chain's CDR3 is CASSRTSGGGYNEQFF. CDR3 bases: TGTGCCAGCAGCCGGACTAGCGGGGGGGGTTACAATGAGCAGTTCTTC.

The chain employs TRBV4-3 and TRBJ2-3, with 10 bases that match TRBD2. V dropped 5 bases and J dropped 0; count of bases not matched to a gene: 23. The CDR3 consists of 22 residues. Germline values: CDR1 LGHNA, CDR2 YSLEER. This CDR3 is CASSGGSVSGTSVRPSTDTQYF. CDR3 coding DNA: TGCGCCAGCAGCGGAGGTTCCGTTTCCGGGACTAGCGTCCGACCGAGCACAGATACGCAGTATTTT.

This clonotype was counted a single time. The chain employs TRBV7-9 and TRBJ2-2; 7 nucleotides match TRBD1. The CDR3 is made up of 15 amino acids. Trimming at V came to 4 bases and at J to 4 bases, leaving 6 bases not matched to a gene. CDR1 and CDR2 (germline): SEHNR, FQNEAQ (reference sequence). CDR3 protein: CASSSGGRSTGELFF. For the CDR3, the DNA is TGTGCCAGCAGCTCAGGGGGAAGGAGCACCGGGGAGCTGTTTTTT.

This chain connects TRBV27 to TRBJ1-5; D unclear. The CDR3 totals 14 residues. The germline gives CDR1 MNHEY, CDR2 SMNVEV (reference sequence). V lost 2 bases, J lost 6 bases, and 11 bases lay in between. CDR3 sequence reads: CASSLLSGAQPQHF. CDR3 sequence (DNA): TGTGCCAGCAGTTTACTGTCAGGAGCTCAGCCCCAGCATTTT.

V usage is TRBV5-6 and J usage is TRBJ2-5; weak D call: TRBD2 (6 bases). Germline V gene lookup returns CDR1 SGHDT and CDR2 YYEEEE. The V and J ends lost 0 bases and 4 bases respectively, with 16 bases between them. The CDR3 length is 16 residues. CDR3 sequence reads: CASSLAGRERVETQYF. The DNA of the CDR3 is TGTGCCAGCAGCTTGGCCGGCCGGGAGAGGGTAGAGACCCAGTACTTC.

This clonotype appeared once. The rearrangement uses TRBV7-9 and TRBJ1-1; D is ambiguous. This CDR3 has 16 amino acids. Germline CDR1 and CDR2: SEHNR and FQNEAQ (reference sequence). Deletions cut 4 bases from V and 0 bases from J, with 15 bases between. CDR3 loop: CASSSFTDPMNTEAFF. The CDR3 nucleotides are TGTGCCAGCAGCTCGTTCACGGATCCAATGAACACTGAAGCTTTCTTT.

The chain recombines TRBV29-1 with TRBJ2-7, with 10 bases matching TRBD1. Germline values: CDR1 SQVTM, CDR2 ANQGSEA. V shed 3 bases, J shed 2 bases, and the junction held 1 base outside the gene matches. CDR3 length: 13 amino acids. The CDR3 sequence is CSVDGTGAYEQYF. The DNA of the CDR3 is TGCAGCGTTGACGGGACAGGGGCCTACGAGCAGTACTTC.

The rearrangement joins TRBV7-2 to TRBJ2-2, with 14 positions matching TRBD2. CDR1 and CDR2 from the germline V gene are SGHTA and FQGNSA. The CDR3 sequence is 15 residues long. The ends lost 3 bases at V and 7 bases at J; junction bases unmatched: 1. The CDR3: CASSFGTSGGGELFF. The DNA for the CDR3 is TGTGCCAGCAGCTTCGGGACTAGCGGGGGCGGGGAGCTGTTTTTT.

The chain couples TRBV29-1 to TRBJ2-4; D remains unclear. The germline V gene encodes CDR1 SQVTM and CDR2 ANQGSEA. V lost 5 bases and J lost 2, with 13 bases in between. The CDR3 sequence is 14 residues long. Here the CDR3 DNA reads TGCAGCGTTCGGTTTAGCAGCCCCAAAAACATTCAGTACTTC. It yields the protein CSVRFSSPKNIQYF.

The rearrangement links TRBV27 to TRBJ2-5, with a weak D call TRBD1 (5 bases). The CDR3 has 14 amino acids. Trimming removed 4 bases from V and 0 bases from J, with 9 bases in between. CDR1 is MNHEY, CDR2 SMNVEV, per germline (reference sequence). The CDR3 protein is CASSYGHDQETQYF. CDR3 DNA sequence: TGTGCCAGCAGTTACGGACACGACCAAGAGACCCAGTACTTC.

The chain combines TRBV7-6 with TRBJ2-3, with 7 bases identical to TRBD1. Trimming cost V 2 bases and J 3 bases; bases outside gene matches: 2. This CDR3 has 14 residues. The V gene's germline CDR1 is SGHVS and CDR2 FNYEAQ. The CDR3 loop is CASSLKGATDTQYF. As DNA, the CDR3 is TGTGCCAGCAGCTTAAAGGGGGCAACAGATACGCAGTATTTT.